The 8 T cell receptor beta chains below come from one sample, sequenced in a study of blood T cell repertoires in COVID-19. The data were produced by immunoSEQ multiplex PCR, yet TCRdb's version contains in-frame clones alone and is incomplete. The sample records 350,000 to 450,000 clones, 83% being singletons. Material: PBMCs or T cells enriched from blood (not recorded which). The receptors shown here come from a woman aged 50 to 60 who had recovered from COVID-19.

The chain recombines TRBV4-2 with TRBJ1-3; a possible D gene is TRBD1 (6 bases). The CDR3 covers 15 residues. The germline gives CDR1 LGHNA, CDR2 YNFKEQ. Trimming shortened V by 0 bases and J by 7 bases, and 13 bases separated the two germline ends. The CDR3 loop is CASSQETGLGNTIYF. In DNA form, the CDR3 reads TGTGCCAGCAGCCAAGAGACAGGTCTGGGGAACACCATATATTTT.

V gene TRBV7-8 combines with J gene TRBJ1-1; D is unclear. The germline V gene has CDR1 SGHVS and CDR2 FQNEAQ. The CDR3 contains 12 residues. The ends were cut back, 3 bases at V and 6 bases at J, with 8 bases in the middle. The CDR3, as DNA: TGTGCCAGCAGCTTTCATAGCGCTGAAGCTTTCTTT. It translates to CASSFHSAEAFF. Variable domain in full (rest from reference TRBV7-8 and TRBJ1-1): GAGVSQSPRYKVAKRGQDVALRCDPISGHVSLFWYQQALGQGPEFLTYFQNEAQLDKSGLPSDRFFAERPEGSVSTLKIQRTQQEDSAVYLCASSFHSAEAFFGQGTRLTVV.

The chain combines TRBV5-4 with TRBJ1-3; D call uncertain. This CDR3 has 12 amino acids. The V end was cut by 2 bases, the J end by 8 bases, with 8 bases between. Per germline, CDR1 SGHNT and CDR2 YYREEE (reference sequence). Written as DNA, the CDR3 is TGTGCCAGCAGCTTTTCCCGAGACACCATATATTTT. Translation gives CASSFSRDTIYF. Full variable domain (missing parts from reference TRBV5-4 and TRBJ1-3): ETGVTQSPTHLIKTRGQQVTLRCSSQSGHNTVSWYQQALGQGPQFIFQYYREEENGRGNFPPRFSGLQFPNYSSELNVNALELDDSALYLCASSFSRDTIYFGEGSWLTVV.

The rearrangement uses TRBV11-1 and TRBJ2-7; possible D gene TRBD2, 6 bases. The CDR3 runs 15 residues. V was clipped by 2 bases and J by 3 bases, with 14 bases between them. CDR1 is SGHAT, CDR2 FQDESV, per germline (reference sequence). CDR3 DNA: TGTGCCAGCAGCTTATCTCGGGGCGGGAACTACGAGCAGTACTTC. Translation gives CASSLSRGGNYEQYF.

This chain uses TRBV9 with TRBJ1-1; a possible D gene is TRBD1 (5 bases). The length of the CDR3 is 14 residues. Germline V gene lookup returns CDR1 SGDLS and CDR2 YYNGEE. With 0 bases removed from V and 1 base from J, the gap between germline ends came to 7 bases. The CDR3 reads CASSVGDRNTEAFF. DNA for the CDR3: TGTGCCAGCAGCGTAGGTGACAGGAACACTGAAGCTTTCTTT. Full variable domain (remainder filled in from reference TRBV9 and TRBJ1-1): DSGVTQTPKHLITATGQRVTLRCSPRSGDLSVYWYQQSLDQGLQFLIQYYNGEERAKGNILERFSAQQFPDLHSELNLSSLELGDSALYFCASSVGDRNTEAFFGQGTRLTVV.

Remarks on this clone: This CDR3 is missing its conserved last phenylalanine or tryptophan, likely due to a read error. No DNA is shown, since the ends of the CDR3 on it are uncertain; the CDR3 is the one TCRdb lists. This chain uses TRBV7-3 with TRBJ1-2. Germline V CDR1 and CDR2: SGHTA, FQGTGA. The CDR3 is made up of 10 amino acids, end residues included. CDR3 residues: CASSFVFGPL.

The chain uses TRBV2 and TRBJ2-5; TRBD2 might be the D (6 bases). The CDR3 extends over 14 amino acids. CDR1 is SNHLY, CDR2 FYNNEI, per germline. V lost 7 bases, J lost 0 bases, and 12 bases lay in between. CDR3 loop: CASTWGENQETQYF. In nucleotides, the CDR3 is TGTGCCAGCACTTGGGGGGAGAACCAAGAGACCCAGTACTTC.

The gene calls are TRBV5-1 and TRBJ2-1; a weak D match, TRBD2 (8 bases). The CDR3 has 16 residues. The germline CDR1 and CDR2 sequences are SGHRS and YFSETQ. Trimming took off 3 bases at V and 7 bases at J, with 20 bases between the two ends. The CDR3 spells CASSSTGSGTSNEQFF. The CDR3 nucleotides read TGCGCCAGCAGCTCGACAGGGTCCGGGACTAGTAATGAGCAGTTCTTC.